Listed here are 16 T cell receptor beta chains from one sample, sequenced in a study of PD-1 blockade in classical Hodgkin lymphoma. Time point given: newly diagnosed, previously untreated cHL patient sample. Sequencing used immunoSEQ multiplex PCR; TCRdb keeps in-frame clones, though not all of them. The sample records 70,000 or so clones, roughly 93% being singletons. Material: peripheral blood mononuclear cells (PBMCs). The receptors stem from a human donor with classical Hodgkin lymphoma.

The V call is TRBV6-1, the J call TRBJ2-1, with 10 bases identical to TRBD2. The junction had 10 bases not matched to a gene; V was cut back by 6 bases and J by 8 bases. Germline CDR1 MNHNS, CDR2 SASEGT. CDR3 length equals 15 residues. This CDR3 reads CASSPGTSVYDEQFF. CDR3 coding DNA: TGTGCCAGCAGCCCCGGGACTAGCGTTTACGATGAGCAGTTCTTC.

The V gene is TRBV6-5, the J gene TRBJ1-5; possibly TRBD1 for D (5 bases). CDR1 and CDR2 (germline): MNHEY, SVGAGI. The CDR3 consists of 15 residues. V shed 6 bases and J shed 1 base, with 13 bases lying between them. This CDR3 reads CASSGGGGSNQPQHF. The CDR3, as DNA: TGTGCCAGCAGCGGGGGAGGTGGAAGCAATCAGCCCCAGCATTTT.

The chain carries TRBV5-3 and TRBJ2-7, with TRBD1 as a possible D gene (5 bases). TRBV5-3 is sorted into the ORF group, with uncertain function. V lost 3 bases, J lost 0 bases, and 10 bases lay in between. The CDR3 loop spans 14 amino acids. CDR3 region: CARSYDRSSYEQYF. The CDR3 coding sequence is TGTGCCAGAAGCTATGACAGAAGCTCCTACGAGCAGTACTTC.

The chain employs TRBV11-2 and TRBJ2-2; TRBD1 agrees at 8 bases. The V gene's germline CDR1 is SGHAT and CDR2 FQNNGV. This CDR3 comprises 14 residues. The J segment lost 6 bases and the V segment lost 3 bases, leaving 3 bases of the junction unmatched. The CDR3 protein is CASSFLQGAGELFF. Written as DNA, the CDR3 is TGTGCCAGCAGCTTTTTACAGGGGGCCGGGGAGCTGTTTTTT.

The genes are TRBV4-1 and TRBJ1-2; 9 nucleotides agree with TRBD1. Germline assignment: CDR1 MGHRA and CDR2 YSYEKL. The CDR3 contains 14 residues. V was pared by 2 bases and J by 6 bases, with 4 bases of the junction left unmatched. The CDR3 loop reads CASSQLTGGDGYTF. In nucleotides, the CDR3 is TGCGCCAGCAGCCAACTGACAGGGGGGGATGGCTACACCTTC.

The rearrangement uses TRBV9 and TRBJ2-7, with D tentatively TRBD1 or TRBD2 (5 bases each). There are 14 residues in the CDR3. Germline V gene data show CDR1 as SGDLS and CDR2 as YYNGEE. V lost 2 bases to trimming and J lost 2 bases, with 11 bases between them. The CDR3 is CASSVGTATYEQYF. The CDR3 DNA reads TGTGCCAGCAGCGTCGGGACGGCTACCTACGAGCAGTACTTC.

V is TRBV7-9 and J is TRBJ2-7; D ambiguous. This CDR3 region has 14 residues. Germline V gene sequence: CDR1 SEHNR, CDR2 FQNEAQ (reference sequence). V was pared by 3 bases and J by 3 bases, with 12 bases between. This CDR3 reads CASSLSATSYEQYF. The CDR3 DNA follows: TGTGCCAGCAGCTTGTCTGCCACAAGCTACGAGCAGTACTTC. Using reference TRBV7-9 and TRBJ2-7 for the parts outside the CDR3, the full variable domain is DTGVSQNPRHKITKRGQNVTFRCDPISEHNRLYWYRQTLGQGPEFLTYFQNEAQLEKSRLLSDRFSAERPKGSFSTLEIQRTEQGDSAMYLCASSLSATSYEQYFGPGTRLTVT.

The gene calls are TRBV5-4 and TRBJ1-2; TRBD1 is a possible D gene (6 bases). V dropped 2 bases and J dropped 8 bases, with 19 bases sitting between them. This CDR3 spans 15 amino acids. CDR1 is SGHNT and CDR2 is YYREEE in the germline V gene (reference sequence). The CDR3 DNA reads TGTGCCAGCAGCTTAGGGCCCGGGACACCTCGGGGCTACACCTTC. It specifies CASSLGPGTPRGYTF.

This clone has more than one count but fewer than ten. The chain combines TRBV18 with TRBJ1-5; TRBD1 is a possible D gene (5 bases). V was trimmed by 10 bases and J by 5 bases, leaving 18 bases between them. This CDR3 spans 14 amino acids. Germline CDR1 KGHSH, CDR2 LQKENI. CDR3 nucleotides: TGTGCCACCTCCCAAGGGGCGGTAGATCAGCCCCAGCATTTT. Protein: CATSQGAVDQPQHF.

J is TRBJ2-2 and V is TRBV6-6; no reliable D call. The V gene lost 4 bases and the J gene lost 4 bases, with 10 bases spanning the gap. The germline V gene encodes CDR1 MNHNY and CDR2 SVGAGI (reference sequence). The CDR3 spans 14 residues. CDR3 coding DNA: TGTGCCAGCAGTTTGTTCCTTCCCACCGGGGAGCTGTTTTTT. It specifies CASSLFLPTGELFF.

The CDR3 DNA reads TGTGCCAGCAGCCCCCCTCGGGGGGCGTTCACTGAAGCTTTCTTT. Encoded protein: CASSPPRGAFTEAFF. The chain has TRBV5-4 and TRBJ1-1; TRBD1 is a possible D gene (6 bases). V was pared by 4 bases and J by 4 bases, with 17 bases between. CDR3 length: 15 residues. CDR1 and CDR2 (germline): SGHNT, YYREEE (reference sequence).

The V and J genes are TRBV6-1 and TRBJ2-3; D is possibly TRBD2 (5 bases). This CDR3 is 14 amino acids long. In germline, CDR1 is MNHNS, CDR2 SASEGT. V lost 1 base to trimming and J lost 2 bases, with 7 bases between them. The CDR3 DNA follows: TGTGCCAGCAGTGAAGGAGGGATCACAGATACGCAGTATTTT. Protein sequence: CASSEGGITDTQYF.

J is TRBJ1-1 and V is TRBV7-2, with 8 nucleotides matching TRBD1. In germline, CDR1 is SGHTA, CDR2 FQGNSA. The CDR3 sequence is 17 residues long. J gave up 2 bases and V 1 base, and 9 bases lay outside the gene matches. In DNA, the CDR3 is TGTGCCAGCAGCTTAGAGCCCGTAGGACAGGGCAACACTGAAGCTTTCTTT. Amino acid sequence: CASSLEPVGQGNTEAFF.

V is TRBV30 and J is TRBJ1-1, with D maybe TRBD1 (5 bases). The CDR3 consists of 15 residues. Trimming removed 2 bases from V and 1 base from J, with 14 bases in between. In germline, CDR1 is GTSNPN, CDR2 SVGIG (reference sequence). CDR3 sequence: CAWSPLGHQNTEAFF. CDR3 sequence (DNA): TGTGCCTGGAGTCCTCTGGGGCACCAGAACACTGAAGCTTTCTTT.

This chain uses TRBV15 with TRBJ1-2; no firm D call. Germline V gives CDR1 LNHNV, CDR2 YYDKDF (reference sequence). This CDR3 spans 14 amino acids. V was cut by 5 bases and J by 10 bases, with 20 bases left in between. The CDR3 nucleotides are TGTGCCACCAGCGACCCTGGTTGGGGAGTTGTCTACACCTTC. Amino acids: CATSDPGWGVVYTF.

V and J are TRBV7-2 and TRBJ2-7; the match to TRBD2 covers 7 bases. The CDR3 consists of 18 residues. V lost 4 bases to trimming and J lost 2 bases; unmatched junction nucleotides: 17. Germline V gene data show CDR1 as SGHTA and CDR2 as FQGNSA. Written as DNA, the CDR3 is TGTGCCAGCAGCTATTATATAGTCCCGCGGGAGTCGACCTACGAGCAGTACTTC. Its protein product is CASSYYIVPRESTYEQYF.